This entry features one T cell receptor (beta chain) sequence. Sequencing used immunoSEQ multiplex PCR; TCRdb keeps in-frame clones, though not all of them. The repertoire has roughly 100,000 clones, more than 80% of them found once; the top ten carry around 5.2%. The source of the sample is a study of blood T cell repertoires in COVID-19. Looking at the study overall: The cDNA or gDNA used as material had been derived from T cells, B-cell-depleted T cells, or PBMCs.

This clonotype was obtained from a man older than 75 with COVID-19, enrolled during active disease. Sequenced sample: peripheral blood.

CDR3 in DNA: TGTGCCAGCCGTGGACTAGCGGGACGACCCTACGAGCAGTACTTC. Residues: CASRGLAGRPYEQYF. The gene calls are TRBV2 and TRBJ2-7; the match to TRBD2 covers 12 bases. Germline trimming cut 8 bases from V and 2 bases from J; bases unmatched to any gene: 7. The CDR3 consists of 15 residues. Germline CDR1 and CDR2: SNHLY and FYNNEI. Based on the CDR3 plus reference TRBV2 and TRBJ2-7, the full variable domain is EPEVTQTPSHQVTQMGQEVILRCVPISNHLYFYWYRQILGQKVEFLVSFYNNEISEKSEIFDDQFSVERPDGSNFTLKIRSTKLEDSAMYFCASRGLAGRPYEQYFGPGTRLTVT.